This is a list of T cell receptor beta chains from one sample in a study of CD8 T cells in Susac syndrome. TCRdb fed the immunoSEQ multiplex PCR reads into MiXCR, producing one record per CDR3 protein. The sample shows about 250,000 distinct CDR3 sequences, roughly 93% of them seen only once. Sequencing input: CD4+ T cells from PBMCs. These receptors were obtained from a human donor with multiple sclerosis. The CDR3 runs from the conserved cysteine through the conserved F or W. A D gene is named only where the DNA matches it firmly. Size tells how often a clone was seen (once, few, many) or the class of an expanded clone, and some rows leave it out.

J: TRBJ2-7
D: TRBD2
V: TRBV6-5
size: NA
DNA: TGTGCCAGCGCCTACGGGGGGGGGTACGAGCAGTACTTC
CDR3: CASAYGGGYEQYF

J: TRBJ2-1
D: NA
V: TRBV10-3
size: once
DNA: TGTGCCATCAGAGGAGGGGGGCATGAGCAGTTCTTC
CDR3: CAIRGGGHEQFF

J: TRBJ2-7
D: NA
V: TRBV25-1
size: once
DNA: TGTGCCAGTGGGGAAGACGAGCAGTACTTC
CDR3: CASGEDEQYF

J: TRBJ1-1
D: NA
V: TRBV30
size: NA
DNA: TGTGCCTGGAGGGAGGGACGGATGAACACTGAAGCTTTCTTT
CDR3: CAWREGRMNTEAFF

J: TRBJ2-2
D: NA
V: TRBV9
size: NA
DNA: TGTGCCAGCAGCGGACGGACAGTTCCGAACACCGGGGAGCTGTTTTTT
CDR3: CASSGRTVPNTGELFF

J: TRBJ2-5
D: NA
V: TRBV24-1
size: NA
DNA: TGTGCCACCAGTGAGCCGGGACGGAAGACCCAGTACTTC
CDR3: CATSEPGRKTQYF

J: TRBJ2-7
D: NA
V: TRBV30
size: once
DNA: TGTGCCTGGAGTCCCCGGGGGTTCTCCTACGAGCAGTACTTC
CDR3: CAWSPRGFSYEQYF

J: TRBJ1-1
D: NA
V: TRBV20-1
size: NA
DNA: TGCAGTGCCAATGAACAGGGTCGCTTCGGCACTGAAGCTTTCTTT
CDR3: CSANEQGRFGTEAFF

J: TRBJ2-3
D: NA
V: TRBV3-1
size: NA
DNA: TGTGCCAGCAGCCCCGACTCGACTCCTAGCACAGATACGCAGTATTTT
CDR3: CASSPDSTPSTDTQYF

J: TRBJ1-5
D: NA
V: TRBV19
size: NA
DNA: TGTGCCAGTAGTTCCCAAGACAGGCAGCCCCAGCATTTT
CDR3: CASSSQDRQPQHF

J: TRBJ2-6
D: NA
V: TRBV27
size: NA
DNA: TGTGCCAGCAGTTTATCGATGCATTTCTCTGGGGCCAACGTCCTGACTTTC
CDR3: CASSLSMHFSGANVLTF

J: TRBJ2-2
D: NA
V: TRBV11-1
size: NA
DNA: TGTGCCAGCACCGTACGATCCGCCCGAGATCTGACTGTCCCATTTAACACCGGGGAGCTGTTTTTT
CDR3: CASTVRSARDLTVPFNTGELFF

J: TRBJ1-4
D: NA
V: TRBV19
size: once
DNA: TGTGCCAGTAGTGAGAGTGCAACTAATGAAAAACTGTTTTTT
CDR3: CASSESATNEKLFF

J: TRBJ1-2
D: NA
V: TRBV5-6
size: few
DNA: TGTGCCAGCAGCTTTCCGGGGGACTATGGCTACACCTTC
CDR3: CASSFPGDYGYTF

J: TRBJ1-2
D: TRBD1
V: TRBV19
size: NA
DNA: TGTGCCAGTAGTCCCCCCGGCGTGGGGACAGGGGATGGCTACACCTTC
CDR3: CASSPPGVGTGDGYTF

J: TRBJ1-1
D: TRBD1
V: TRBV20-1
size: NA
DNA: TGCAGTGCTACCGGGACAGCCGGGACTGAAGCTTTCTTT
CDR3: CSATGTAGTEAFF

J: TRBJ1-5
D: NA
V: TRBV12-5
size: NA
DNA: TGTGCTAGTGGTTTGGCTTCAGGGGGCAATCAGCCCCAGCATTTT
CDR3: CASGLASGGNQPQHF

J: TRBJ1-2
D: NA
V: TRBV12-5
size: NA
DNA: TGTGCTAGTGGTTTGGGGGTCCCTAAGTATGGCTACACCTTC
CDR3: CASGLGVPKYGYTF

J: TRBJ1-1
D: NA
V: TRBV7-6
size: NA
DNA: TGTGCCAGCAGCTTAGCCGCACAGGGATATACTGAAGCTTTCTTT
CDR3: CASSLAAQGYTEAFF

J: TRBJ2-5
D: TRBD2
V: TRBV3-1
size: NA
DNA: TGTGCCAGCAGCCTTCAAGATACGGGACTAGCGGCCCGTGATGGGACCCAGTACTTC
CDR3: CASSLQDTGLAARDGTQYF

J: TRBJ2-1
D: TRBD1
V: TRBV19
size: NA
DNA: TGTGCCAGTAGTTTACTAAGACGGCCCGGACAGGGGAAGTACAATGAGCAGTTCTTC
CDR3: CASSLLRRPGQGKYNEQFF

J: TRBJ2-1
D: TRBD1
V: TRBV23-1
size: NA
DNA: TGCGCCAGAAAAGGACAGGACAATGAGCAGTTCTTC
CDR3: CARKGQDNEQFF

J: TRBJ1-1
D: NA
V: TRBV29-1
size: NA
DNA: TGCAGCGCTCGTTTGGCTTTGAACACTGAAGCTTTCTTT
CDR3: CSARLALNTEAFF

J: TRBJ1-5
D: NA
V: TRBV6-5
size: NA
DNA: TGTGCCAGCAGTTACTCGACAGGTTCGGGCCAGCCCCAGCATTTT
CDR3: CASSYSTGSGQPQHF

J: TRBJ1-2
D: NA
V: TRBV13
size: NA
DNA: TGTGCCAGCCAGGTCCGGGGATATGGCTACACCTTC
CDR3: CASQVRGYGYTF

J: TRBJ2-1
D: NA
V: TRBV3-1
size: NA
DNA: TGTGCCAGCAGCCATCCGGGTGCCAGGGAGCAGTTCTTC
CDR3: CASSHPGAREQFF

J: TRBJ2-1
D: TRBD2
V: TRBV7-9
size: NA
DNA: TGTGCCAGCAGCTTAGTTTCGGCTAGCGGGAGTCCTCACAATGAGCAGTTCTTC
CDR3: CASSLVSASGSPHNEQFF

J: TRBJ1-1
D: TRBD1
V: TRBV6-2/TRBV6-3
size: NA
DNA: TGTGCCAGCAGTACCGACAGGGTGGGGGGCACTGAAGCTTTCTTT
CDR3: CASSTDRVGGTEAFF

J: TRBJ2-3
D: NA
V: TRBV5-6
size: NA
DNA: TGTGCCAGCAGCTTGAAGGGGCCCCCGGGCACAGATACGCAGTATTTT
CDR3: CASSLKGPPGTDTQYF

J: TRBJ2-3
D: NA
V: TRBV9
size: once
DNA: TGTGCCAGCAGCAACCCGAGAGATACGCAGTATTTT
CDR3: CASSNPRDTQYF

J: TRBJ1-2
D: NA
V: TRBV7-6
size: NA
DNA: TGTGCCAGCAGCTTATCGGACGGAAACTATGGCTACACCTTC
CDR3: CASSLSDGNYGYTF

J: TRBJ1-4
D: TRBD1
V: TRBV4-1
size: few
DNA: TGCGCCAGCAGCCAAACCGACAGGGTACTGTTTTTT
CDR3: CASSQTDRVLFF

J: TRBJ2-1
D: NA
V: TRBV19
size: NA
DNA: TGTGCCAGTAGTACGACTAGCTACAATGAGCAGTTCTTC
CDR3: CASSTTSYNEQFF

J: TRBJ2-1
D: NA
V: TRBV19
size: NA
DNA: TGTGCCAGTAGTATACAGTACAATGAGCAGTTCTTC
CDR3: CASSIQYNEQFF

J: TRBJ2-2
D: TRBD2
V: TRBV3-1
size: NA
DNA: TGTGCCAGCAGCCATTGGGCTAGCGGGAGAACCGGGGAGCTGTTTTTT
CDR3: CASSHWASGRTGELFF

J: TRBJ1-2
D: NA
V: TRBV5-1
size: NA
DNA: TGCGCCAGCAGTCGGGAGACTAAGTCGGGTGGCTACACCTTC
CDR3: CASSRETKSGGYTF

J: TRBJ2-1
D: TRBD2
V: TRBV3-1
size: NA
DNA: TGTGCCAGCAGCGGTCTAGCGGGAGGGAAAAATGAGCAGTTCTTC
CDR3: CASSGLAGGKNEQFF

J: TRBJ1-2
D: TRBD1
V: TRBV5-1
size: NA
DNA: TGCGCCAGCAGCTTGGGGGACAGGGGGCGCGGTAACTATGGCTACACCTTC
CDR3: CASSLGDRGRGNYGYTF

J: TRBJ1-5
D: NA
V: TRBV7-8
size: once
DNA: TGTGCCAGCGGCCCCTCCTCAGAGAGTCAGCCCCAGCATTTT
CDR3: CASGPSSESQPQHF

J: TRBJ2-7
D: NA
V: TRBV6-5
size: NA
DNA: TGTGCCAGCAGTTACGCTAAAGGGGACAAGCCCCCTTTCGTCTCCTACGAGCAGTACTTC
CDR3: CASSYAKGDKPPFVSYEQYF

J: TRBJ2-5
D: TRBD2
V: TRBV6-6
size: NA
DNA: TGTGCCAGCAGCTCCGGGACTAGCGGGATACAAGAGACCCAGTACTTC
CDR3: CASSSGTSGIQETQYF